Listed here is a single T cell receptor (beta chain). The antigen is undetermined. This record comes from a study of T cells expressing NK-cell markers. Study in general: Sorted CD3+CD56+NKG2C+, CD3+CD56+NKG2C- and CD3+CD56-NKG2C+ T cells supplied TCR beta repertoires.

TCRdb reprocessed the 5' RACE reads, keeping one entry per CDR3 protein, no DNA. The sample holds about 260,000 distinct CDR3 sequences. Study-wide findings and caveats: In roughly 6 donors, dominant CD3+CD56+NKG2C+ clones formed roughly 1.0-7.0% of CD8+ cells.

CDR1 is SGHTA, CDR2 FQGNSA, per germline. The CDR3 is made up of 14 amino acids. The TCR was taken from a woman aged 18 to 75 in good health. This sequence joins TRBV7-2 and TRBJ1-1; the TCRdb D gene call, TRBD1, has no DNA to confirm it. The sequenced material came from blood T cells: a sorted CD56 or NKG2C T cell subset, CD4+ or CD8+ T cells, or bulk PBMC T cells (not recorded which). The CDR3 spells CASSFRTGNTEAFF.